This passage covers 3 T cell receptor beta chains from one sample sequenced in a study of cytomegalovirus exposure and HLA in healthy donors. The PCR had 60 Vbeta and 13 Jbeta primers. Produced via immunoSEQ multiplex PCR; TCRdb's table is partial and in-frame only. This sample yields 95,000 to 150,000 clones, of which 81% are seen a single time; roughly 1.8% belongs to the top ten. Input material: PBMCs. The source is a man aged 18 to 30 in good health and CMV-seronegative.

The rearrangement joins TRBV19 to TRBJ2-3; 8 nucleotides agree with TRBD2. The CDR3 loop spans 16 amino acids. After removal of 5 bases from V and 3 bases from J, the junction contained 10 bases not matched to a gene. Germline assignment: CDR1 LNHDA and CDR2 SQIVND (reference sequence). The CDR3 nucleotides are TGTGCCAGTAGTGTGTGGGGCGGGGGGACAACAGATACGCAGTATTTT. Translation: CASSVWGGGTTDTQYF.

This chain connects TRBV11-2 to TRBJ1-2; D is unresolved. Germline lookup yields CDR1 SGHAT and CDR2 FQNNGV. The CDR3 sequence is 12 residues long. Trimming removed 6 bases at V and 5 bases at J, with 10 bases between. CDR3 in DNA: TGTGCCAGCAGGCAACCAGGATATGGCTACACCTTC. Encoded protein: CASRQPGYGYTF.

V is TRBV6-5 and J is TRBJ2-7; D uncertain. Trimming removed 3 bases at V and 0 bases at J, with 6 bases between. The CDR3 extends over 13 amino acids. CDR1 is MNHEY and CDR2 is SVGAGI in the germline V gene. The CDR3, as DNA: TGTGCCAGCAGTTATCCGGGCTCCTACGAGCAGTACTTC. Residues: CASSYPGSYEQYF.